These T cell receptor beta chains were read from a single sample in a study of blood T cells in healthy people across ages. TCRdb independently ran MiXCR on the 5' RACE reads; one entry per CDR3 protein. The sample lists 1.6 million or so distinct CDR3 sequences, around 36% occurring once. Sequencing was carried out using blood. These receptors came from a woman aged 25-40 years in good health. CDR3s include the opening cysteine and the closing phenylalanine or tryptophan. The D gene is left open where the match is weak. Clone size is stated in some rows and not others, as once, few, many or a class when expanded.

v_gene: TRBV19
abundance: -
d_gene: TRBD1
j_gene: TRBJ2-5
CDR3aa: CASSMYYRGGETQYF
CDR3nt: TGTGCCAGTAGTATGTACTACAGGGGTGGGGAGACCCAGTACTTC

v_gene: TRBV3-1
abundance: -
d_gene: -
j_gene: TRBJ2-4
CDR3aa: CASSQDPFVLAKNIQYF
CDR3nt: TGTGCCAGCAGCCAAGATCCCTTCGTCTTAGCCAAAAACATTCAGTACTTC

v_gene: TRBV27
abundance: -
d_gene: TRBD2
j_gene: TRBJ2-1
CDR3aa: CASRIPGLPNNEQFF
CDR3nt: TGTGCCAGCAGAATCCCGGGACTACCGAACAATGAGCAGTTCTTC

v_gene: TRBV20-1
abundance: few
d_gene: TRBD2
j_gene: TRBJ2-7
CDR3aa: CSARAGGNSAEQYF
CDR3nt: TGCAGTGCTAGGGCCGGGGGGAATTCGGCCGAGCAGTACTTC

v_gene: TRBV27
abundance: many
d_gene: -
j_gene: TRBJ2-7
CDR3aa: CASSPLGVNAYEQYF
CDR3nt: TGTGCCAGCAGCCCTTTGGGGGTGAACGCCTACGAGCAGTACTTC

v_gene: TRBV28
abundance: -
d_gene: -
j_gene: TRBJ1-6
CDR3aa: CASSLPPAWGGSPLHF
CDR3nt: TGTGCCAGCAGTTTACCCCCGGCTTGGGGGGGTTCACCCCTCCACTTT

v_gene: TRBV4-1
abundance: few
d_gene: TRBD2
j_gene: TRBJ2-5
CDR3aa: CASSPGSGVAGFQETQYF
CDR3nt: TGCGCCAGCAGCCCCGGGTCAGGCGTAGCGGGGTTCCAAGAGACCCAGTACTTC

v_gene: TRBV10-3
abundance: -
d_gene: -
j_gene: TRBJ2-3
CDR3aa: CAISLGGGDTQYF
CDR3nt: TGTGCCATCAGTCTGGGGGGCGGAGATACGCAGTATTTT

v_gene: TRBV6-6
abundance: -
d_gene: -
j_gene: TRBJ1-6
CDR3aa: CASSYSVGQGNAPLHF
CDR3nt: TGTGCCAGCAGTTACTCTGTCGGTCAGGGAAACGCACCCCTCCACTTT

v_gene: TRBV27
abundance: few
d_gene: TRBD2
j_gene: TRBJ2-3
CDR3aa: CASSFLAGGGTDTQYF
CDR3nt: TGTGCCAGCAGTTTCTTAGCGGGAGGGGGCACAGATACGCAGTATTTT

v_gene: TRBV11-1
abundance: -
d_gene: -
j_gene: TRBJ1-6
CDR3aa: CASSLAARGDSPLHF
CDR3nt: TGTGCCAGCAGCTTAGCGGCCAGGGGAGATTCACCCCTCCACTTT

v_gene: TRBV11-2
abundance: -
d_gene: TRBD2
j_gene: TRBJ2-1
CDR3aa: CASSSPSGGLEPYNEQFF
CDR3nt: TGTGCCAGCAGCTCCCCGTCGGGGGGACTCGAACCCTACAATGAGCAGTTCTTC

v_gene: TRBV14
abundance: few
d_gene: -
j_gene: TRBJ1-2
CDR3aa: CASSPPNPSYGYTF
CDR3nt: TGTGCCAGCAGCCCCCCTAACCCTTCCTATGGCTACACCTTC

v_gene: TRBV29-1
abundance: -
d_gene: -
j_gene: TRBJ2-1
CDR3aa: CSVENHGNERFF
CDR3nt: TGCAGCGTTGAAAACCATGGCAATGAGCGGTTCTTC

v_gene: TRBV6-1
abundance: few
d_gene: TRBD2
j_gene: TRBJ2-3
CDR3aa: CASSGLAGEVDTQYF
CDR3nt: TGTGCCAGCAGTGGACTAGCGGGAGAGGTAGATACGCAGTATTTT

v_gene: TRBV20-1
abundance: -
d_gene: -
j_gene: TRBJ2-5
CDR3aa: CSARRLGDGETQYF
CDR3nt: TGCAGTGCTAGACGCCTAGGAGATGGAGAGACCCAGTACTTC

v_gene: TRBV13
abundance: -
d_gene: -
j_gene: TRBJ2-3
CDR3aa: CASRPRQERADTQYF
CDR3nt: TGTGCCAGCAGACCCCGACAGGAACGGGCAGATACGCAGTATTTT

v_gene: TRBV11-1
abundance: few
d_gene: TRBD1
j_gene: TRBJ2-3
CDR3aa: CASSWDRINTDTQYF
CDR3nt: TGTGCCAGCAGCTGGGACAGGATTAACACAGATACGCAGTATTTT

v_gene: TRBV20-1
abundance: -
d_gene: TRBD2
j_gene: TRBJ2-5
CDR3aa: CSARDGISGRSGQYF
CDR3nt: TGCAGTGCTAGAGACGGTATTAGCGGGAGGTCGGGGCAGTACTTC

v_gene: TRBV6-2/TRBV6-3
abundance: -
d_gene: -
j_gene: TRBJ2-1
CDR3aa: CASSYDGRIWNEQFF
CDR3nt: TGTGCCAGCAGTTACGACGGGAGAATTTGGAATGAGCAGTTCTTC